This T cell receptor beta chain is from a study of blood T cell repertoires in COVID-19. At the level of the study: The United States, Italy and Spain supplied acute and convalescent COVID-19 samples. Sources were T cells, B-cell-depleted T cells, or PBMCs; the material itself was cDNA or gDNA.

Under the authors' procedure: Scientists estimated how many nucleated cells there were by amplifying reference gene primers. The protocol was immunoSEQ multiplex PCR, while the TCRdb copy is restricted to in-frame clones and leaves out a portion. V, J and clone size derive from that table, while D and trimming were established from the DNA sequence. The table lists around 180,000 clones, around 85% of them singletons, with 3% to 4% in the top ten. V shed 1 base, J shed 5 bases, and the junction held 7 bases outside the gene matches. Germline CDR1 is SGHVS and CDR2 is FQNEAQ. The CDR3 is 16 residues long.

Sequencing was performed on peripheral blood. This sequence originates from a man aged 60 to 75 with acute or convalescent COVID-19. The chain recombines TRBV7-8 with TRBJ2-7; 11 nucleotides line up with TRBD2. The CDR3 DNA is TGTGCCAGCAGCTTAGGGGTAGCGGGAGGGTTCCACGAGCAGTACTTC. Translating gives CASSLGVAGGFHEQYF.